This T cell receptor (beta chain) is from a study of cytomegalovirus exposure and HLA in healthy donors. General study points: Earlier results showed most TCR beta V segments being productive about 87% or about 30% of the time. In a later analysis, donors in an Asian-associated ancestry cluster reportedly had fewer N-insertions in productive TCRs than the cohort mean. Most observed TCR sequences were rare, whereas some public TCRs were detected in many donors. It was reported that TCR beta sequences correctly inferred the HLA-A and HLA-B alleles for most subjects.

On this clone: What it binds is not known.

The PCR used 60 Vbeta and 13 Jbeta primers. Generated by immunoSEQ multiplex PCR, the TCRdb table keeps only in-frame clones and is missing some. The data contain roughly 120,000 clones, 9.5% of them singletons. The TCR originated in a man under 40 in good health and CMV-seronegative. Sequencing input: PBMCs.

CDR3 sequence reads: CASSLGTLPGNTGELFF. The CDR3 bases are TGCGCCAGCAGCTTGGGGACTCTCCCGGGGAACACCGGGGAGCTGTTTTTT. V gene TRBV5-1 combines with J gene TRBJ2-2, with D maybe TRBD2 (5 bases). Germline assignment: CDR1 SGHRS and CDR2 YFSETQ. V was shortened by 0 bases and J by 1 base, with 13 bases between the two germline ends. CDR3 size: 17 residues.